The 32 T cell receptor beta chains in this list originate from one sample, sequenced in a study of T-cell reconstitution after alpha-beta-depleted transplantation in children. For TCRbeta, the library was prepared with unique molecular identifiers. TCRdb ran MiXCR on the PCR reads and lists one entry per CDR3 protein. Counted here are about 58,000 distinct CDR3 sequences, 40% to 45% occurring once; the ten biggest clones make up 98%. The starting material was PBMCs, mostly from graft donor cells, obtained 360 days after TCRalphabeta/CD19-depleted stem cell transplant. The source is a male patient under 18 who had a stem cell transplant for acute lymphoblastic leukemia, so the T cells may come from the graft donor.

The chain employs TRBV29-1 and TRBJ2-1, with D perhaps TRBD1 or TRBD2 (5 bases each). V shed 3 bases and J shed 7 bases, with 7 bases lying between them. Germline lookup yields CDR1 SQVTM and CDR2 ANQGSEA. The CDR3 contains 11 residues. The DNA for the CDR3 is TGCAGCGTTGACGAGGGGAATGAGCAGTTCTTC. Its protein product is CSVDEGNEQFF.

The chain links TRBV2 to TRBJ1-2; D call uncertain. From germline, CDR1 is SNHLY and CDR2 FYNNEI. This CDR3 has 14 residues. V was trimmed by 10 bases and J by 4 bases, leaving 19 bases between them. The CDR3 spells CATLSAQKIYGYTF. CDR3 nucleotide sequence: TGTGCCACCCTCTCCGCTCAAAAAATCTATGGCTACACCTTC.

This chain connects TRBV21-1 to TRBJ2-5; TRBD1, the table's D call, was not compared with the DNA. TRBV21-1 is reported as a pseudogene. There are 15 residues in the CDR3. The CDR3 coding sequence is TGTGCCAGCAGTCCCCTTGAGACACCTCAAGAGACCCAGTACTTC. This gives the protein CASSPLETPQETQYF.

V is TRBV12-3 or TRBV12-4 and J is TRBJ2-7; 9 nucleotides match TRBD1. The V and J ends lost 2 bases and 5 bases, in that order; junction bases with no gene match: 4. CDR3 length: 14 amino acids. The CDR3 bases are TGTGCCAGCAGTTTAAGAACAGGGGGCCACGAGCAGTACTTC. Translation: CASSLRTGGHEQYF.

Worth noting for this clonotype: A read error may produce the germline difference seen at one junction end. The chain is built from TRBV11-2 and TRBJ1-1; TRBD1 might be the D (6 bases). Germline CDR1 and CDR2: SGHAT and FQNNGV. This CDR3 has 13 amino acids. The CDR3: CASSLVGGPDAFF. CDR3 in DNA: TGTGCCAGCAGCTTAGTTGGGGGGCCTGATGCTTTCTTT.

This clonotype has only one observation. The CDR3 DNA reads as TGCAGCGTGGAGGGGGAAGGGATGGGATACGAGCAGTACTTC. Its translation: CSVEGEGMGYEQYF. The chain couples TRBV29-1 to TRBJ2-7; D is tentatively TRBD1 or TRBD2 (6 bases each). The length of the CDR3 is 14 residues. The germline V gene has CDR1 SQVTM and CDR2 ANQGSEA. V lost 6 bases and J 4 bases, leaving 19 bases between the germline ends.

The CDR3 DNA sequence: TGTGCCATCAGCCAGGATCTGGGTAGGGAGCAGTACTTC. Translated: CAISQDLGREQYF. This chain uses TRBV10-3 with TRBJ2-7; D not certain. CDR3 length equals 13 residues. Germline CDR1 ENHRY, CDR2 SYGVKD. V was cut by 6 bases and J by 7 bases, with 16 bases left in between.

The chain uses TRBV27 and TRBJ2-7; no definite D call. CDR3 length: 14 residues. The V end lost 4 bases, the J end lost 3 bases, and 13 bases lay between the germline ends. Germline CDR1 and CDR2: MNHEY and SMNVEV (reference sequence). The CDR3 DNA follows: TGTGCCAGCAGTTCCTCTGTTTTCCTCTACGAGCAGTACTTC. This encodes CASSSSVFLYEQYF.

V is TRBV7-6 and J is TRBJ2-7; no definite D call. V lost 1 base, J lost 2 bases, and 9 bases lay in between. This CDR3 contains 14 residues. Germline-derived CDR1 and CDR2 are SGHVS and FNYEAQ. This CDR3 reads CASSLEVLPYEQYF. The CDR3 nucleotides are TGTGCCAGCAGCTTAGAAGTACTCCCCTACGAGCAGTACTTC.

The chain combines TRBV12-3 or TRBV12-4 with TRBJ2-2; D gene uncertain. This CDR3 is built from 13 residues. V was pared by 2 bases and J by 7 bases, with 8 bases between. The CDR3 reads CASSLQLGGELFF. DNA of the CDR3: TGTGCCAGCAGTTTACAACTGGGCGGGGAGCTGTTTTTT.

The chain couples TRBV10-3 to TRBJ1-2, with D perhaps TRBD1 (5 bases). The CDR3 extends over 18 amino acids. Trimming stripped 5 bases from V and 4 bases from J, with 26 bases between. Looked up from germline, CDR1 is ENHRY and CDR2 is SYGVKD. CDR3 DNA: TGTGCCATCAGTAGGGACGGGTCCAAGCGCCGGGCTAGCTATGGCTACACCTTC. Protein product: CAISRDGSKRRASYGYTF.

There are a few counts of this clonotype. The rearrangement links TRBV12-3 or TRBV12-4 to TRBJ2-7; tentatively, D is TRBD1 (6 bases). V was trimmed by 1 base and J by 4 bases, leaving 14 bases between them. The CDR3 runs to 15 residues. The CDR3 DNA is TGTGCCAGCAGTTTAGATAAGACAGGATGGTACGAGCAGTACTTC. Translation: CASSLDKTGWYEQYF.

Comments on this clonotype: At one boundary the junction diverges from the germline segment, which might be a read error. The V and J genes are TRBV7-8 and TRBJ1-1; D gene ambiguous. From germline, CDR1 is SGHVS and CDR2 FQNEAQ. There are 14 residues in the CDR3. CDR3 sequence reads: CASSLVYMNTEAYF. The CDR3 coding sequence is TGTGCCAGCAGCTTAGTTTATATGAACACTGAAGCTTACTTT. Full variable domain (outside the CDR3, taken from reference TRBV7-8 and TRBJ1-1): GAGVSQSPRYKVAKRGQDVALRCDPISGHVSLFWYQQALGQGPEFLTYFQNEAQLDKSGLPSDRFFAERPEGSVSTLKIQRTQQEDSAVYLCASSLVYMNTEAYFGQGTRLTVV.

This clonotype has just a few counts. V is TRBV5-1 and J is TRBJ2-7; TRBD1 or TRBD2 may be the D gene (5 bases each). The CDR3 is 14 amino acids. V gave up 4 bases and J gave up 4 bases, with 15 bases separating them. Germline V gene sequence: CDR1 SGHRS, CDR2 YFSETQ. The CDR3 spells CASSPGTVRYEQYF. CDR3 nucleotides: TGCGCCAGCAGCCCCGGGACGGTTAGATACGAGCAGTACTTC.

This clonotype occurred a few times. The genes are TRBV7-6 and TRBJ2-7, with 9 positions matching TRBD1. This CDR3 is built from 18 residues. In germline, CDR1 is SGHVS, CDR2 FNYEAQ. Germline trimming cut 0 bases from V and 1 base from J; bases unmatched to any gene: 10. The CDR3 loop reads CASSLAPRGQGRSYEQYF. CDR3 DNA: TGTGCCAGCAGCTTAGCACCCCGTGGACAGGGGAGGTCCTACGAGCAGTACTTC. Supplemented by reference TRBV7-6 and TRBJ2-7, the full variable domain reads GAGVSQSPRYKVTKRGQDVALRCDPISGHVSLYWYRQALGQGPEFLTYFNYEAQQDKSGLPNDRFSAERPEGSISTLTIQRTEQRDSAMYRCASSLAPRGQGRSYEQYFGPGTRLTVT.

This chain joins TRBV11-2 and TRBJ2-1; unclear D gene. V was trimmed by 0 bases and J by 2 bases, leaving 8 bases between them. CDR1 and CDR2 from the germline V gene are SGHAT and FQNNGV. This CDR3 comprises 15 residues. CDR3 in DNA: TGTGCCAGCAGCTTAGACGGCTTTGCCTACAATGAGCAGTTCTTC. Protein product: CASSLDGFAYNEQFF.

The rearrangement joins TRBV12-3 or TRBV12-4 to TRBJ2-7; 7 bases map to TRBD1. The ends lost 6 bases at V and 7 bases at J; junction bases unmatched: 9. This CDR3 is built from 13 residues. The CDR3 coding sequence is TGTGCCAGCAGCGGGACAGCGGTTAGGGAGCAGTACTTC. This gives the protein CASSGTAVREQYF.

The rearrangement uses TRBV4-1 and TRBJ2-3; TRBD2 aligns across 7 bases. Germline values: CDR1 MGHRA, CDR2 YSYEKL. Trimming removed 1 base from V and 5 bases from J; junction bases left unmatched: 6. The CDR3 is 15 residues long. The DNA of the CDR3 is TGCGCCAGCAGCCAAGCTCAGCGGGGTGTAGATACGCAGTATTTT. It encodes CASSQAQRGVDTQYF.

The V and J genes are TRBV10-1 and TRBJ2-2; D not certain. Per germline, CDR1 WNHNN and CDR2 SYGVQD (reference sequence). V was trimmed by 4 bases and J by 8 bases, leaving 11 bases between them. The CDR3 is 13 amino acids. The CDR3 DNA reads TGCGCCAGCAGTGGCAGCGTGGCTGGGGAGCTGTTTTTT. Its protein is CASSGSVAGELFF.

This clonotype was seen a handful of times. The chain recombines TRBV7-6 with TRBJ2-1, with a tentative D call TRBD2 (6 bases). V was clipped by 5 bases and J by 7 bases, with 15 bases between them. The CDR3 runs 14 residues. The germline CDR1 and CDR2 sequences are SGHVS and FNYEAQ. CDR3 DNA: TGTGCCAGCAGCCCAATGGCGGGATCGAATGAGCAGTTCTTC. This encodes CASSPMAGSNEQFF.

The CDR3 protein is CASSSIVVVGGGRETQYF. Written as DNA, the CDR3 is TGTGCCAGCAGCTCAATAGTCGTGGTTGGTGGGGGGCGAGAGACCCAGTACTTC. The V and J genes are TRBV7-6 and TRBJ2-5; possibly TRBD1 or TRBD2 for D (6 bases each). Trimming pared 4 bases from V and 4 bases from J, leaving 25 bases between. The CDR3 consists of 18 residues. Germline CDR1 SGHVS, CDR2 FNYEAQ.

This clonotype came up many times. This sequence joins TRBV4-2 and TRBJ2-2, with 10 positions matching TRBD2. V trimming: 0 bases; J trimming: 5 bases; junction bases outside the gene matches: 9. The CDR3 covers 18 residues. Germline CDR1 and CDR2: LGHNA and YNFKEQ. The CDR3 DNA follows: TGTGCCAGCAGCCAAGAGACTAGCGGGTCAAGTGGAACCGGGGAGCTGTTTTTT. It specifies CASSQETSGSSGTGELFF.

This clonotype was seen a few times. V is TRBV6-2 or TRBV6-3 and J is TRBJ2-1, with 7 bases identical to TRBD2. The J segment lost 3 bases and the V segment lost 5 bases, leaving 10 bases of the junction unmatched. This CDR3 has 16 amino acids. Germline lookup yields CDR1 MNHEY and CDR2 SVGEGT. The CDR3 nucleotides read TGTGCCAGCAGTCGTGGTCCCCGGGACTACTACAATGAGCAGTTCTTC. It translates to CASSRGPRDYYNEQFF.

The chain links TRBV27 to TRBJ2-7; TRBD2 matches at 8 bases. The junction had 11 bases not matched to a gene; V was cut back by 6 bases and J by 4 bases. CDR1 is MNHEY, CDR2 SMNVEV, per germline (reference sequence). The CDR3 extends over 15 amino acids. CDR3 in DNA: TGTGCCAGCAGCCCCAGTGGGGGACTAGGTTACGAGCAGTACTTC. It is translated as CASSPSGGLGYEQYF.

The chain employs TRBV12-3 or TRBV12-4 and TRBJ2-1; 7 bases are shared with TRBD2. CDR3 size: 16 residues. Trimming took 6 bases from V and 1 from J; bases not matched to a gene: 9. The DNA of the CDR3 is TGTGCCAGCAGAGACGGACTAGGCGGTTCCTACAATGAGCAGTTCTTC. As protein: CASRDGLGGSYNEQFF.

In nucleotides, the CDR3 is TGTGCCACCAGTGATTATGGGACAGGGGGCTCAGAGACCCAGTACTTC. Translated: CATSDYGTGGSETQYF. The chain recombines TRBV24-1 with TRBJ2-5, with 12 bases lining up with TRBD1. This CDR3 comprises 16 residues. The germline V gene has CDR1 KGHDR and CDR2 SFDVKD. Losses at the gene ends were 2 bases for V and 4 bases for J; bases not matched to a gene: 4.

This CDR3 is CSVETGAAKNIQYF. CDR3 sequence (DNA): TGCAGCGTTGAGACAGGGGCAGCCAAAAACATTCAGTACTTC. The chain carries TRBV29-1 and TRBJ2-4, with TRBD1 matching over 8 bases. This CDR3 has 14 residues. Germline V gene sequence: CDR1 SQVTM, CDR2 ANQGSEA. V dropped 3 bases and J dropped 0; count of bases not matched to a gene: 1. The full variable domain, with the rest looked up from reference TRBV29-1 and TRBJ2-4, is SAVISQKPSRDICQRGTSLTIQCQVDSQVTMMFWYRQQPGQSLTLIATANQGSEATYESGFVIDKFPISRPNLTFSTLTVSNMSPEDSSIYLCSVETGAAKNIQYFGAGTRLSVL.

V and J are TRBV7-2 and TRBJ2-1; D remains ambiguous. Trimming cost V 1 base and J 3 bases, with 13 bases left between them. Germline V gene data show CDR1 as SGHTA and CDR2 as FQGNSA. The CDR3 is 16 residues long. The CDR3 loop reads CASSLVVHSYYNEQFF. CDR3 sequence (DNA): TGTGCCAGCAGCTTAGTGGTGCACAGTTACTACAATGAGCAGTTCTTC.

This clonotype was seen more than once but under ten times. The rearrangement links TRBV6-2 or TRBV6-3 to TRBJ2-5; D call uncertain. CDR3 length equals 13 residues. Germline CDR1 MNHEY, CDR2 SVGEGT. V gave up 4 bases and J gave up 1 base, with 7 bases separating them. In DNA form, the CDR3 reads TGTGCCAGCAGTTTAGGACGCCAAGAGACCCAGTACTTC. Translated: CASSLGRQETQYF.

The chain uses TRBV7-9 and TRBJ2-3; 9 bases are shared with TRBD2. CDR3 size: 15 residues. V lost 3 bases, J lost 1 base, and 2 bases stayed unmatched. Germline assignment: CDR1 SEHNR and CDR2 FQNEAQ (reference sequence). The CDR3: CASSLSGGRTDTQYF. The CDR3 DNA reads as TGTGCCAGCAGCTTGAGCGGGGGGCGCACAGATACGCAGTATTTT.

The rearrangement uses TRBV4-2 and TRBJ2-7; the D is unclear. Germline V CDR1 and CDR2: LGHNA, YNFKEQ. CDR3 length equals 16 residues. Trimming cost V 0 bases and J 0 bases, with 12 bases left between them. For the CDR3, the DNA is TGTGCCAGCAGCCAAGATCCGGTTGGTGGCTCCTACGAGCAGTACTTC. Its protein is CASSQDPVGGSYEQYF.

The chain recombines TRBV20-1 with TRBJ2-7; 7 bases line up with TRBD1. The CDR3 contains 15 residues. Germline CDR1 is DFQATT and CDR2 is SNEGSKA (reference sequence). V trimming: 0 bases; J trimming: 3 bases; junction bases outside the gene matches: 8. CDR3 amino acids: CSARENPGQDYEQYF. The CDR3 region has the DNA TGCAGTGCTAGAGAAAATCCCGGACAGGACTACGAGCAGTACTTC.